Listed below are T cell receptor beta chains from one sample, sequenced in a study of beta chain features in type 1 diabetes. Profiled with immunoSEQ multiplex PCR; TCRdb holds only in-frame clones, not every one. The sample shows approximately 300,000 clones, approximately 10% of them seen only once. Sequencing was carried out using naive CD4+ T cells from blood. The receptors shown here come from a young woman in good health. Both conserved end residues are part of each CDR3. The order of the fields is V gene, J gene, clone size, D gene, CDR3 protein, CDR3 DNA. D genes are given only for firm matches. Part of the rows lack a size; the others show once, few, many or a class for expanded clones.

V gene: TRBV11-2; J gene: TRBJ2-5; clone size: few; D gene: NA; CDR3 protein: CASSLVVSVRAQYF; CDR3 DNA: TGTGCCAGCAGCTTAGTAGTGAGCGTACGGGCCCAGTACTTC
V gene: TRBV7-2; J gene: TRBJ2-7; clone size: NA; D gene: NA; CDR3 protein: CASSLVPGVGEQYF; CDR3 DNA: TGTGCCAGCAGCTTAGTTCCAGGGGTAGGGGAGCAGTACTTC
V gene: TRBV4-3; J gene: TRBJ2-1; clone size: few; D gene: NA; CDR3 protein: CASSPDSSSYNEQFF; CDR3 DNA: TGCGCCAGCAGCCCCGACTCGAGCTCCTACAATGAGCAGTTCTTC
V gene: TRBV18; J gene: TRBJ2-7; clone size: NA; D gene: TRBD2; CDR3 protein: CASSRGTSGAYEQYF; CDR3 DNA: TGTGCCAGCTCTCGAGGGACTAGCGGAGCCTACGAGCAGTACTTC
V gene: TRBV9; J gene: TRBJ2-1; clone size: NA; D gene: TRBD2; CDR3 protein: CASSVGNTGGWGEQFF; CDR3 DNA: TGTGCCAGCAGCGTAGGAAATACGGGAGGGTGGGGTGAGCAGTTCTTC
V gene: TRBV11-2; J gene: TRBJ1-1; clone size: NA; D gene: NA; CDR3 protein: CASSLAGKAFF; CDR3 DNA: TGTGCCAGCAGCTTAGCAGGGAAAGCTTTCTTT
V gene: TRBV9; J gene: TRBJ2-1; clone size: NA; D gene: TRBD2; CDR3 protein: CASSVGMGTSGGSSYNEQFF; CDR3 DNA: TGTGCCAGCAGCGTCGGGATGGGGACTAGCGGGGGAAGCTCCTACAATGAGCAGTTCTTC
V gene: TRBV11-2; J gene: TRBJ2-5; clone size: NA; D gene: NA; CDR3 protein: CASSLGSTKETQYF; CDR3 DNA: TGTGCCAGCAGCTTAGGTAGTACCAAAGAGACCCAGTACTTC
V gene: TRBV5-1; J gene: TRBJ2-1; clone size: few; D gene: TRBD2; CDR3 protein: CASRLAGVVSEQFF; CDR3 DNA: TGCGCCAGCAGGTTAGCGGGAGTGGTTAGTGAGCAGTTCTTC
V gene: TRBV27; J gene: TRBJ1-1; clone size: NA; D gene: NA; CDR3 protein: CASRAILPSTEAFF; CDR3 DNA: TGTGCCAGCAGGGCGATACTACCCTCCACTGAAGCTTTCTTT
V gene: TRBV5-1; J gene: TRBJ2-6; clone size: NA; D gene: NA; CDR3 protein: CASSLQGGRSGANVLTF; CDR3 DNA: TGCGCCAGCAGCTTGCAGGGAGGCCGCTCTGGGGCCAACGTCCTGACTTTC
V gene: TRBV7-6; J gene: TRBJ2-1; clone size: NA; D gene: NA; CDR3 protein: CASRGVGSNEQFF; CDR3 DNA: TGTGCCAGCAGAGGAGTTGGTTCGAATGAGCAGTTCTTC
V gene: TRBV29-1; J gene: TRBJ2-1; clone size: NA; D gene: NA; CDR3 protein: CSTGELDEQFF; CDR3 DNA: TGCAGCACGGGGGAACTAGACGAGCAGTTCTTC
V gene: TRBV30; J gene: TRBJ2-7; clone size: NA; D gene: TRBD2; CDR3 protein: CAWRTTGGRVYEQYF; CDR3 DNA: TGTGCCTGGAGAACCACTGGCGGGAGGGTGTACGAGCAGTACTTC
V gene: TRBV28; J gene: TRBJ1-2; clone size: NA; D gene: TRBD1; CDR3 protein: CASSHEGTGGYGYTF; CDR3 DNA: TGTGCCAGCAGTCACGAGGGGACAGGGGGGTATGGCTACACCTTC
V gene: TRBV27; J gene: TRBJ1-1; clone size: NA; D gene: TRBD1; CDR3 protein: CASSLLRTGGLRNTEAFF; CDR3 DNA: TGTGCCAGCAGTTTACTCCGGACAGGGGGGCTCAGGAACACTGAAGCTTTCTTT
V gene: TRBV11-2; J gene: TRBJ2-2; clone size: NA; D gene: NA; CDR3 protein: CASSLEGGHGELFF; CDR3 DNA: TGTGCCAGCAGCTTAGAAGGGGGACACGGGGAGCTGTTTTTT
V gene: TRBV6-1; J gene: TRBJ2-7; clone size: few; D gene: TRBD1; CDR3 protein: CASSRTGGLYEQYF; CDR3 DNA: TGTGCCAGCAGTCGGACAGGGGGCCTCTACGAGCAGTACTTC